Below, 29 T cell receptor beta chains from the same sample are listed, as sequenced in a study of cytomegalovirus exposure and HLA in healthy donors (TCRdb year 2017). Receptors were amplified or captured by the immunoSEQ multiplex PCR assay. A mixture of 60 forward primers for TCR Vbeta segments and 13 reverse primers for TCR Jbeta segments was used in the multiplex PCR. TCRdb took over this immuneACCESS table, retaining in-frame rearrangements with V and J assigned. Such tables are incomplete; in checked studies, under half of the missing clones stem from an unresolved V gene, and the remainder is unexplained. This sample gives 150,000 to 250,000 clones in total; 82% of them show up just once. 6.5% of the sample goes to the ten largest clones. Sequencing was carried out using PBMCs. The receptors stem from a woman in her 50s in good health and CMV-seropositive.

The chain is built from TRBV7-2 and TRBJ1-2; possible D gene TRBD1, 6 bases. With 4 bases removed from V and 2 bases from J, the gap between germline ends came to 11 bases. This CDR3 spans 14 amino acids. The germline gives CDR1 SGHTA, CDR2 FQGNSA. The CDR3 region is CASSSTGPNYGYTF. In DNA form, the CDR3 reads TGTGCCAGCAGCTCGACAGGACCAAACTATGGCTACACCTTC.

CDR3 DNA sequence: TGCAGCGCTATAGCCGGTAGCTCCTACGAGCAGTACTTC. Translation gives CSAIAGSSYEQYF. The J gene is TRBJ2-7, the V gene TRBV29-1; D unresolved. The V gene's germline CDR1 is SQVTM and CDR2 ANQGSEA. V lost 7 bases to trimming and J lost 0 bases, with 13 bases between them. The CDR3 consists of 13 residues.

The chain employs TRBV7-9 and TRBJ2-7; possible D gene TRBD2, 6 bases. Trimming cost V 0 bases and J 3 bases, with 12 bases left between them. Germline CDR1 SEHNR, CDR2 FQNEAQ (reference sequence). The CDR3 runs to 15 residues. The CDR3 is CASSLAAGPLYEQYF. DNA for the CDR3: TGTGCCAGCAGCTTAGCTGCGGGACCTCTCTACGAGCAGTACTTC. Based on the CDR3 plus reference TRBV7-9 and TRBJ2-7, the full variable domain is DTGVSQNPRHKITKRGQNVTFRCDPISEHNRLYWYRQTLGQGPEFLTYFQNEAQLEKSRLLSDRFSAERPKGSFSTLEIQRTEQGDSAMYLCASSLAAGPLYEQYFGPGTRLTVT.

This clone has only a few counts. The CDR3 here is CATHTGFYEQYF. The CDR3 bases are TGTGCCACTCATACAGGGTTCTACGAGCAGTACTTC. V usage is TRBV28 and J usage is TRBJ2-7; weak D call: TRBD1 (6 bases). The CDR3 consists of 12 residues. Per the germline V gene, CDR1 is MDHEN and CDR2 is SYDVKM. Trimming stripped 10 bases from V and 3 bases from J, with 13 bases between.

This chain joins TRBV7-8 and TRBJ2-7, with D uncertain. The germline CDR1 and CDR2 sequences are SGHVS and FQNEAQ. V lost 3 bases and J 3 bases, leaving 9 bases between the germline ends. The CDR3 is 13 amino acids. The CDR3 coding sequence is TGTGCCAGCAGCTTTGGCCAGTACTACGAGCAGTACTTC. Amino acid sequence: CASSFGQYYEQYF.

This clone has at least ten counts. This chain uses TRBV25-1 with TRBJ1-1; 7 bases are a match to TRBD1. V was pared by 6 bases and J by 6 bases, with 7 bases of the junction left unmatched. CDR1 MGHDK and CDR2 SYGVNS come from the germline V gene. The CDR3 is 13 residues long. The CDR3 DNA reads as TGTGCCAGCAGGGAGGGGGCCCACTCTGAAGCTTTCTTT. Translated, it gives CASREGAHSEAFF.

This chain joins TRBV7-2 and TRBJ2-3; D unclear. This CDR3 has 13 amino acids. Per the germline V gene, CDR1 is SGHTA and CDR2 is FQGNSA. The V and J ends lost 5 bases and 3 bases respectively, with 9 bases between them. The CDR3 loop reads CASSPRYTDTQYF. For the CDR3, the DNA is TGTGCCAGCAGCCCCCGTTATACAGATACGCAGTATTTT.

In nucleotides, the CDR3 is TGTGCCAGCTCACCAAGGGGGGGTATGAACACTGAAGCTTTCTTT. This gives the protein CASSPRGGMNTEAFF. The chain joins TRBV18 to TRBJ1-1; D may be TRBD1 (6 bases). Germline CDR1 reads KGHSH; CDR2 reads LQKENI. V was trimmed by 2 bases and J by 0 bases, leaving 10 bases between them. The CDR3 runs to 15 residues.

V is TRBV28 and J is TRBJ2-7; 7 nucleotides align to TRBD1. The junction had 13 bases not matched to a gene; V was cut back by 6 bases and J by 2 bases. Germline V CDR1 and CDR2: MDHEN, SYDVKM. CDR3 length: 16 amino acids. CDR3 bases: TGTGCCAGCAGGACTTATTCCAGGGACAGCACCTACGAGCAGTACTTC. Translating it yields CASRTYSRDSTYEQYF.

The chain joins TRBV9 to TRBJ1-3; 8 bases match TRBD1. The CDR3 sequence is 16 residues long. Germline-derived CDR1 and CDR2 are SGDLS and YYNGEE. The ends lost 3 bases at V and 7 bases at J; junction bases unmatched: 12. The CDR3 loop is CASSADPRQGANTIYF. Written as DNA, the CDR3 is TGTGCCAGCAGCGCCGACCCCCGGCAGGGGGCTAACACCATATATTTT.

The rearrangement uses TRBV6-4 and TRBJ1-2; the match to TRBD1 covers 8 bases. The CDR3 is 15 residues long. V was pared by 5 bases and J by 7 bases, with 12 bases of the junction left unmatched. The germline CDR1 and CDR2 sequences are MRHNA and SNTAGT. The CDR3 DNA is TGTGCCAGCAGTACCGTGGCCGGGACAGGCTTTGGCTACACCTTC. This codes for CASSTVAGTGFGYTF.

The V call is TRBV30, the J call TRBJ2-1, with 9 bases lining up with TRBD2. The CDR3 is 14 amino acids. Germline values: CDR1 GTSNPN, CDR2 SVGIG (reference sequence). V was pared by 4 bases and J by 0 bases, with 1 base of the junction left unmatched. The CDR3 loop is CAWKLAGSYNEQFF. CDR3 coding DNA: TGTGCCTGGAAACTAGCGGGCTCCTACAATGAGCAGTTCTTC.

The chain is built from TRBV30 and TRBJ1-1; no clear D gene. CDR3 length: 14 residues. Per the germline V gene, CDR1 is GTSNPN and CDR2 is SVGIG (reference sequence). Deletions cut 2 bases from V and 3 bases from J, with 13 bases between. CDR3 residues: CAWSLRRADTEAFF. The DNA of the CDR3 is TGTGCCTGGAGTCTGAGGCGGGCAGACACTGAAGCTTTCTTT.

In nucleotides, the CDR3 is TGTGCCACCGGAGTCTCTGGAAACACCATATATTTT. Translated, it gives CATGVSGNTIYF. The V call is TRBV28, the J call TRBJ1-3; D not resolved. The CDR3 loop spans 12 amino acids. The V end lost 10 bases, the J end lost 0 bases, and 7 bases lay between the germline ends. Germline lookup yields CDR1 MDHEN and CDR2 SYDVKM. Filled out from reference TRBV28 and TRBJ1-3, the complete variable domain reads DVKVTQSSRYLVKRTGEKVFLECVQDMDHENMFWYRQDPGLGLRLIYFSYDVKMKEKGDIPEGYSVSREKKERFSLILESASTNQTSMYLCATGVSGNTIYFGEGSWLTVV.

Concerning this clone: The junction does not match germline at one end; this may be a read error. The genes are TRBV7-9 and TRBJ1-2; tentatively, D is TRBD1 (5 bases). CDR3 length equals 12 residues. Germline CDR1 is SEHNR and CDR2 is FQNEAQ (reference sequence). The CDR3 loop reads CSSRLGEDGYTF. The CDR3, as DNA: TGTTCCAGCAGATTGGGGGAGGATGGCTACACCTTC. The complete variable domain, with remaining parts taken from reference TRBV7-9 and TRBJ1-2, reads DTGVSQNPRHKITKRGQNVTFRCDPISEHNRLYWYRQTLGQGPEFLTYFQNEAQLEKSRLLSDRFSAERPKGSFSTLEIQRTEQGDSAMYLCSSRLGEDGYTFGSGTRLTVV.

The count of this clone is one. The rearrangement uses TRBV7-9 and TRBJ1-2, with 12 bases lining up with TRBD1. Looked up from germline, CDR1 is SEHNR and CDR2 is FQNEAQ (reference sequence). Trimming at V came to 2 bases and at J to 3 bases, leaving 10 bases not matched to a gene. CDR3 size: 18 residues. CDR3 sequence reads: CASSLRGTGGLNDYGYTF. The DNA of the CDR3 is TGTGCCAGCAGCTTACGGGGGACAGGGGGCCTTAATGACTATGGCTACACCTTC.

This clone was observed a handful of times. The chain carries TRBV5-1 and TRBJ1-1; 9 bases are shared with TRBD1. The length of the CDR3 is 15 residues. The V gene's germline CDR1 is SGHRS and CDR2 YFSETQ. Trimming took 4 bases from V and 4 from J; bases not matched to a gene: 8. CDR3 loop: CASSPLTGGLTEAFF. The CDR3 bases are TGCGCCAGCAGCCCCCTAACAGGGGGCCTCACTGAAGCTTTCTTT. Full variable domain (remainder filled in from reference TRBV5-1 and TRBJ1-1): KAGVTQTPRYLIKTRGQQVTLSCSPISGHRSVSWYQQTPGQGLQFLFEYFSETQRNKGNFPGRFSGRQFSNSRSEMNVSTLELGDSALYLCASSPLTGGLTEAFFGQGTRLTVV.

In this sample, this clone turned up a few times. This chain connects TRBV5-6 to TRBJ1-3; D unclear. This CDR3 has 16 residues. From germline, CDR1 is SGHDT and CDR2 YYEEEE. The V gene lost 6 bases and the J gene lost 2 bases, with 18 bases spanning the gap. CDR3 amino acids: CASTSVIPRTGNTIYF. In DNA, the CDR3 is TGTGCCAGCACCTCCGTAATCCCCAGGACTGGAAACACCATATATTTT.

The genes are TRBV10-1 and TRBJ2-1; unclear D gene. The ends were cut back, 6 bases at V and 0 bases at J, with 6 bases in the middle. Germline CDR1 is WNHNN and CDR2 is SYGVQD (reference sequence). The CDR3 contains 13 residues. The CDR3 DNA follows: TGCGCCAGCAGCCTAGACTCCTACAATGAGCAGTTCTTC. Protein: CASSLDSYNEQFF.

V gene TRBV10-3 combines with J gene TRBJ2-7; 8 nucleotides line up with TRBD2. The CDR3 contains 15 residues. Unmatched junction bases numbered 4, after V lost 3 bases and J lost 0 bases. Germline assignment: CDR1 ENHRY and CDR2 SYGVKD. In DNA form, the CDR3 reads TGTGCCATCAGTGAAGCAAGCGGGGGCTCCTACGAGCAGTACTTC. Translation: CAISEASGGSYEQYF.

A word on this clone: This CDR3 is also generated by other DNA sequences in the sample. V and J are TRBV9 and TRBJ2-1; 7 positions agree with TRBD2. The germline V gene encodes CDR1 SGDLS and CDR2 YYNGEE. V dropped 0 bases and J dropped 2; count of bases not matched to a gene: 2. This CDR3 region has 15 residues. CDR3 residues: CASSVDSGTYNEQFF. The CDR3 nucleotides are TGTGCCAGCAGCGTAGACAGCGGGACCTACAATGAGCAGTTCTTC.

V is TRBV10-2 and J is TRBJ2-7; 9 bases align to TRBD1. V trimming: 6 bases; J trimming: 12 bases; junction bases outside the gene matches: 18. CDR1 is WSHSY and CDR2 is SAAADI in the germline V gene. The CDR3 has 15 residues. The CDR3 nucleotides read TGCGCCAGCAGCCTGACCGGGACAGGGCTGTCGGAAGGGTACTTC. This codes for CASSLTGTGLSEGYF.

The CDR3, as DNA: TGTGCCAGCAGTCTAAGACTAGCGGGGTCCCTGCAGTTCTTC. It encodes CASSLRLAGSLQFF. The chain carries TRBV6-1 and TRBJ2-1; 11 bases line up with TRBD2. Germline V gene data show CDR1 as MNHNS and CDR2 as SASEGT. This CDR3 is built from 14 residues. J was trimmed by 12 bases and V by 5 bases; bases with no gene match: 9.

The V call is TRBV10-2, the J call TRBJ2-7; the D gene is possibly TRBD2 (6 bases). The CDR3 length is 12 residues. Germline V lookup: CDR1 WSHSY, CDR2 SAAADI. Trimming pared 4 bases from V and 13 bases from J, leaving 17 bases between. In DNA, the CDR3 is TGCGCCAGCAGTGGGTCTAGCGCTGATTCCTACTTC. Encoded protein: CASSGSSADSYF.

The gene calls are TRBV28 and TRBJ1-1; weak D call: TRBD1 (5 bases). Germline V gene data show CDR1 as MDHEN and CDR2 as SYDVKM. The V end lost 6 bases, the J end lost 0 bases, and 11 bases lay between the germline ends. There are 14 residues in the CDR3. The CDR3 protein is CASRQASMNTEAFF. The CDR3 coding sequence is TGTGCCAGCAGACAGGCTAGTATGAACACTGAAGCTTTCTTT.

This clone was recorded only once. The chain is built from TRBV6-4 and TRBJ1-1, with D possibly matching TRBD1 (6 bases). Germline-derived CDR1 and CDR2 are MRHNA and SNTAGT. This CDR3 has 14 residues. Between the trimmed V and J ends, which lost 3 bases and 3 bases, there was a span of 11 bases. CDR3 sequence (DNA): TGTGCCAGCAGTGAATCTTCAGGGGACACTGAAGCTTTCTTT. This translates into CASSESSGDTEAFF.

In this sample, this clone turned up a few times. Its ends do not fully match the called genes, so a read error is possible. This sequence joins TRBV7-9 and TRBJ2-7, with D maybe TRBD1 (5 bases). Germline V gene lookup returns CDR1 SEHNR and CDR2 FQNEAQ (reference sequence). This CDR3 has 16 residues. The CDR3 region has the DNA TGTTCCAGCAGCCTTGTCGTTTATCGTAGGGGTTACGAGCAGTACTTC. Protein sequence: CSSSLVVYRRGYEQYF.

Here the CDR3 DNA reads TGCGCCAGCAGCCCCGGTGGTAGCGGGGTGCTCACAGATACGCAGTATTTT. This encodes CASSPGGSGVLTDTQYF. V and J are TRBV5-1 and TRBJ2-3, with 8 bases aligning to TRBD2. The junction had 12 bases not matched to a gene; V was cut back by 4 bases and J by 2 bases. Germline loops: CDR1 SGHRS, CDR2 YFSETQ. The CDR3 is 17 residues long.

As to this clone: The same CDR3 can be traced to other DNA sequences in this sample. This chain uses TRBV11-3 with TRBJ1-1; D call uncertain. Germline CDR1 is SGHNT and CDR2 is YENEEA. The CDR3 runs to 13 residues. Trimming took 3 bases from V and 1 from J, leaving 6 bases between them. The chain's CDR3 is CASSLGANTEAFF. The CDR3, as DNA: TGTGCCAGCAGCTTGGGCGCGAACACTGAAGCTTTCTTT.